A single T cell receptor (beta chain) is shown here with its context. Assay: immunoSEQ multiplex PCR; the TCRdb copy retains only in-frame clones and omits some. The sample records a few hundred thousand clones, more than 80% being singletons. The data stem from a study of blood T cell repertoires in COVID-19. Background on the study: Donors in the United States, Italy and Spain gave samples during acute or convalescent COVID-19. T cells, B-cell-depleted T cells, or PBMCs supplied cDNA or gDNA.

The CDR3 spans 17 residues. Trimming removed 4 bases at V and 0 bases at J, with 22 bases between. CDR1 is SQVTM and CDR2 is ANQGSEA in the germline V gene. The source is a man aged 18 to 35 who had recovered from COVID-19. Sequenced input: peripheral blood. The chain couples TRBV29-1 to TRBJ2-7, with a weak D call TRBD1 (6 bases). The DNA for the CDR3 is TGCAGCGTTGTGACAGGTCCGGGCCCATCAAGCTCCTACGAGCAGTACTTC. Its protein product is CSVVTGPGPSSSYEQYF.